Shown below are 24 T cell receptor beta chains from a single sample sequenced in a study of regulatory T cells in long-lasting Graves disease. The time point is: newly diagnosed GD, antithyroid drugs for less than 3 months. Extracted RNA from PBMCs served as the source of the TCR library. Construction of the TCR beta libraries employed iRepertoire HTBI primers in conjunction with Arm-PCR of CDR3 regions. Using its own MiXCR run on the multiplex PCR reads, TCRdb lists one record per CDR3 protein. The sample contains 420,000 or so distinct CDR3 sequences, around 17% of which appear only once. The same specimen was also included in a second study, on T cells in Graves' hyperthyroidism and ophthalmopathy.

Sequencing was performed on peripheral blood mononuclear cells (PBMCs), taken at new diagnosis, from a patient treated with antithyroid drugs. Receptors were obtained from a woman under 30 with Graves disease.

This rearrangement joins TRBV15 to TRBJ2-3; D is unresolved. Germline V CDR1 and CDR2: LNHNV, YYDKDF (reference sequence). The CDR3 has 13 residues. V dropped 3 bases and J dropped 0 bases, with 4 bases sitting between them. CDR3 DNA sequence: TGTGCCACCAGCAGCCCAAGCACAGATACGCAGTATTTT. Its protein product is CATSSPSTDTQYF. Drawing the rest from reference TRBV15 and TRBJ2-3, the complete variable domain is DAMVIQNPRYQVTQFGKPVTLSCSQTLNHNVMYWYQQKSSQAPKLLFHYYDKDFNNEADTPDNFQSRRPNTSFCFLDIRSPGLGDTAMYLCATSSPSTDTQYFGPGTRLTVL.

A note on this clonotype: This may be a read error: a much more frequent sequence differs by one nucleotide. In this CDR3 the conserved last residue, phenylalanine or tryptophan, is missing, so a read error is likely. This chain joins TRBV10-1 and TRBJ2-6; TRBD1 aligns across 12 bases. V shed 3 bases, J shed 2 bases, and the junction held 5 bases outside the gene matches. Looked up from germline, CDR1 is WNHNN and CDR2 is SYGVQD (reference sequence). The CDR3 sequence is 18 residues long. DNA of the CDR3: TGCGCCAGCAGTGATTCCGGGACAGGGGGCGCTGGGGCCAACGTCCTGACTTCC. It is translated as CASSDSGTGGAGANVLTS.

J is TRBJ2-5 and V is TRBV4-1; weak D call: TRBD2 (6 bases). Germline CDR1 and CDR2: MGHRA and YSYEKL. V was clipped by 4 bases and J by 3 bases, with 18 bases between them. This CDR3 is built from 16 residues. The CDR3 region is CASSPHVAGGKETQYF. The CDR3 DNA reads as TGCGCCAGCAGCCCGCACGTAGCTGGGGGGAAAGAGACCCAGTACTTC.

In its sample, this clonotype was seen a few times. The chain is built from TRBV5-1 and TRBJ2-6; 8 bases are shared with TRBD1. The ends lost 3 bases at V and 3 bases at J; junction bases unmatched: 8. This CDR3 region has 17 residues. The germline V gene has CDR1 SGHRS and CDR2 YFSETQ. DNA of the CDR3: TGCGCCAGCAGCTATCAGGGGGCGCTAAGTGGGGCCAACGTCCTGACTTTC. This gives the protein CASSYQGALSGANVLTF.

This clonotype has a count of ten or more. This chain links TRBV2 with TRBJ1-1; D unclear. This CDR3 region has 13 residues. CDR1 SNHLY and CDR2 FYNNEI come from the germline V gene. Deletions cut 4 bases from V and 2 bases from J, with 8 bases between. The CDR3 region is CASSGQPNTEAFF. CDR3 sequence (DNA): TGTGCCAGCAGTGGGCAGCCAAACACTGAAGCTTTCTTT.

In its sample, this clonotype was seen many times. This rearrangement joins TRBV6-5 to TRBJ2-3; 11 bases match TRBD2. J was trimmed by 6 bases and V by 4 bases; bases with no gene match: 9. This CDR3 has 16 amino acids. CDR1 is MNHEY and CDR2 is SVGAGI in the germline V gene. DNA of the CDR3: TGTGCCAGCAGTTCGTCTAGCGGGAGGCCCAGGGATACGCAGTATTTT. This gives the protein CASSSSSGRPRDTQYF.

This clonotype was counted at least ten times. V is TRBV5-6 and J is TRBJ2-6; possible D gene TRBD2, 6 bases. V lost 4 bases and J 2 bases, leaving 13 bases between the germline ends. The CDR3 consists of 16 residues. CDR1 is SGHDT, CDR2 YYEEEE, per germline. CDR3 region: CASSRFGGTGANVLTF. DNA for the CDR3: TGTGCCAGCAGCCGGTTCGGGGGAACTGGGGCCAACGTCCTGACTTTC.

This clonotype was seen at least ten times. The V call is TRBV30, the J call TRBJ2-7; 8 bases align to TRBD1. V dropped 4 bases and J dropped 2; count of bases not matched to a gene: 7. From germline, CDR1 is GTSNPN and CDR2 SVGIG (reference sequence). CDR3 length equals 14 residues. The CDR3 coding sequence is TGTGCCTGGAACTCCGGGACAGGAACCTACGAGCAGTACTTC. It encodes CAWNSGTGTYEQYF.

This clonotype was recorded many times. The chain uses TRBV27 and TRBJ1-5, with TRBD1 identical over 12 bases. CDR3 length: 17 residues. Germline CDR1 is MNHEY and CDR2 is SMNVEV (reference sequence). V shed 5 bases and J 3 bases; nucleotides not matched to a gene: 8. CDR3 DNA: TGTGCCAGCAGTCCCCGGGACAGGGGGCTATACAATCAGCCCCAGCATTTT. The encoded protein is CASSPRDRGLYNQPQHF.

The chain is built from TRBV6-1 and TRBJ2-5; 11 nucleotides align to TRBD2. CDR3 size: 19 residues. CDR1 and CDR2 from the germline V gene are MNHNS and SASEGT. After removal of 5 bases from V and 0 bases from J, the junction contained 14 bases not matched to a gene. CDR3 sequence: CASSRWLAGGPPYQETQYF. The DNA for the CDR3 is TGTGCCAGCAGTCGATGGCTAGCGGGAGGACCCCCGTACCAAGAGACCCAGTACTTC.

V gene TRBV9 combines with J gene TRBJ1-1; possible D gene TRBD1, 5 bases. Between the trimmed V and J ends, which lost 3 bases and 2 bases, there was a span of 11 bases. CDR1 and CDR2 (germline): SGDLS, YYNGEE. This CDR3 has 14 residues. CDR3 in amino acids: CASSGHGANTEAFF. The CDR3 DNA reads TGTGCCAGCAGCGGACACGGGGCCAACACTGAAGCTTTCTTT.

This clonotype was seen repeatedly, ten times or more. V gene TRBV2 combines with J gene TRBJ2-3; TRBD2 matches at 15 bases. The end of the DNA aligns better with TRBJ2-5, so the J call may be wrong. Germline CDR1 reads SNHLY; CDR2 reads FYNNEI. The CDR3 spans 20 residues. The CDR3: CASRTPISGTSGRQYGTQYF. The CDR3 DNA is TGTGCCAGCAGGACCCCGATTTCCGGGACTAGCGGGAGGCAGTATGGGACCCAGTACTTC.

This chain uses TRBV5-1 with TRBJ2-2; D unclear. In germline, CDR1 is SGHRS, CDR2 YFSETQ. V was cut by 0 bases and J by 1 base, with 10 bases left in between. The length of the CDR3 is 16 residues. CDR3 amino acids: CASSLVLGQNTGELFF. As DNA, the CDR3 is TGCGCCAGCAGCTTGGTTCTGGGTCAGAACACCGGGGAGCTGTTTTTT.

The rearrangement uses TRBV7-3 and TRBJ2-1, with 10 bases fitting TRBD1. The ends lost 5 bases at V and 4 bases at J; junction bases unmatched: 8. Germline V gene data show CDR1 as SGHTA and CDR2 as FQGTGA. The CDR3 consists of 16 residues. The DNA for the CDR3 is TGTGCCAGCAGCCCCATGGACAGGGGGGGTTACAATGAGCAGTTCTTC. Protein product: CASSPMDRGGYNEQFF.

This clonotype occurred many times. The CDR3 here is CASSVGQLANYGYTF. The CDR3 region has the DNA TGTGCCAGCAGCGTAGGCCAGTTAGCTAACTATGGCTACACCTTC. The rearrangement links TRBV7-2 to TRBJ1-2; the D is unclear. V lost 5 bases, J lost 0 bases, and 13 bases lay in between. The CDR3 has 15 amino acids. The V gene's germline CDR1 is SGHTA and CDR2 FQGNSA. Full variable domain (remainder filled in from reference TRBV7-2 and TRBJ1-2): GAGVSQSPSNKVTEKGKDVELRCDPISGHTALYWYRQSLGQGLEFLIYFQGNSAPDKSGLPSDRFSAERTGGSVSTLTIQRTQQEDSAVYLCASSVGQLANYGYTFGSGTRLTVV.

This clonotype has more than one count but fewer than ten. This chain's CDR3 is CASSYSSTGELFF. CDR3 nucleotide sequence: TGTGCCAGCAGTTACTCGAGCACCGGGGAGCTGTTTTTT. The chain uses TRBV6-6 and TRBJ2-2; D is ambiguous. Germline V gene data show CDR1 as MNHNY and CDR2 as SVGAGI (reference sequence). The V and J ends lost 0 bases and 4 bases respectively, with 3 bases between them. The CDR3 length is 13 residues.

This CDR3 is CASSVDYEAFF. The CDR3 region has the DNA TGTGCCAGCAGCGTGGACTATGAAGCTTTCTTT. This chain links TRBV2 with TRBJ1-1, with D uncertain. Germline V gene data show CDR1 as SNHLY and CDR2 as FYNNEI. The CDR3 covers 11 residues. Trimming pared 6 bases from V and 7 bases from J, leaving 9 bases between. The complete variable domain, with remaining parts taken from reference TRBV2 and TRBJ1-1, reads EPEVTQTPSHQVTQMGQEVILRCVPISNHLYFYWYRQILGQKVEFLVSFYNNEISEKSEIFDDQFSVERPDGSNFTLKIRSTKLEDSAMYFCASSVDYEAFFGQGTRLTVV.

This clonotype was detected a few times. The chain is built from TRBV20-1 and TRBJ2-7; 12 nucleotides match TRBD2. V lost 4 bases, J lost 0 bases, and 4 bases stayed unmatched. The CDR3 is 15 amino acids. From germline, CDR1 is DFQATT and CDR2 SNEGSKA (reference sequence). Written as DNA, the CDR3 is TGCAGTGCTAACCCACTAGCGGGAGGCTCCTACGAGCAGTACTTC. Translation: CSANPLAGGSYEQYF.

The sample holds one count of this clonotype. A clone one base away is much larger, so this may be a read error. The chain employs TRBV11-1 and TRBJ2-1; 8 bases align to TRBD1. Trimming at V came to 1 base and at J to 13 bases, leaving 12 bases not matched to a gene. CDR3 length: 15 amino acids. CDR1 and CDR2 (germline): SGHAT, FQDESV (reference sequence). The DNA of the CDR3 is TGTGCCAGCAGCTTAGAAGGACAGGGCCAAGAGACCCAGTTCTTC. Translated: CASSLEGQGQETQFF. Full variable domain (outside the CDR3, taken from reference TRBV11-1 and TRBJ2-1): EAEVAQSPRYKITEKSQAVAFWCDPISGHATLYWYRQILGQGPELLVQFQDESVVDDSQLPKDRFSAERLKGVDSTLKIQPAELGDSAMYLCASSLEGQGQETQFFGPGTRLTVL.

The chain uses TRBV9 and TRBJ2-7, with 8 nucleotides matching TRBD2. Germline V gene sequence: CDR1 SGDLS, CDR2 YYNGEE. The CDR3 is 14 amino acids. The ends lost 0 bases at V and 6 bases at J; junction bases unmatched: 5. The CDR3 DNA sequence: TGTGCCAGCAGCGTAGGCAGCGGGAGATCCGAGCAGTACTTC. It is translated as CASSVGSGRSEQYF.

This clonotype was counted at least ten times. This sequence joins TRBV30 and TRBJ1-2, with TRBD1 matching over 7 bases. This CDR3 has 13 amino acids. The germline V gene has CDR1 GTSNPN and CDR2 SVGIG (reference sequence). V shed 7 bases, J shed 4 bases, and the junction held 9 bases outside the gene matches. The chain's CDR3 is CAYGNRGFYGYTF. The CDR3 bases are TGTGCCTATGGGAACAGGGGCTTCTATGGCTACACCTTC.

This clonotype came up many times. The gene calls are TRBV20-1 and TRBJ2-1, with TRBD2 identical over 10 bases. V shed 0 bases, J shed 4 bases, and the junction held 3 bases outside the gene matches. Per the germline V gene, CDR1 is DFQATT and CDR2 is SNEGSKA (reference sequence). This CDR3 is built from 15 residues. The CDR3 coding sequence is TGCAGTGCTAGAGATCCGACTAGCGGGTACAATGAGCAGTTCTTC. Its protein product is CSARDPTSGYNEQFF.

This clonotype was seen many times. V and J are TRBV7-2 and TRBJ2-3, with D hard to call. The V end was cut by 0 bases, the J end by 2 bases, with 15 bases between. The CDR3 sequence is 17 residues long. Germline lookup yields CDR1 SGHTA and CDR2 FQGNSA. CDR3 in DNA: TGTGCCAGCAGCTTAGCTCGATGGGAACGGAACACAGATACGCAGTATTTT. It yields the protein CASSLARWERNTDTQYF.

This clonotype occurred a few times. This chain uses TRBV13 with TRBJ2-3; 14 bases map to TRBD2. J lost 7 bases, V lost 5 bases, and 8 bases had no gene match. CDR1 PRHDT and CDR2 FYEKMQ come from the germline V gene (reference sequence). The CDR3 totals 16 residues. This chain's CDR3 is CASSPGTSGSDHTQYF. The CDR3 DNA is TGTGCCAGCAGCCCAGGGACTAGCGGGAGCGATCATACGCAGTATTTT. Full variable domain (missing parts from reference TRBV13 and TRBJ2-3): AAGVIQSPRHLIKEKRETATLKCYPIPRHDTVYWYQQGPGQDPQFLISFYEKMQSDKGSIPDRFSAQQFSDYHSELNMSSLELGDSALYFCASSPGTSGSDHTQYFGPGTRLTVL.